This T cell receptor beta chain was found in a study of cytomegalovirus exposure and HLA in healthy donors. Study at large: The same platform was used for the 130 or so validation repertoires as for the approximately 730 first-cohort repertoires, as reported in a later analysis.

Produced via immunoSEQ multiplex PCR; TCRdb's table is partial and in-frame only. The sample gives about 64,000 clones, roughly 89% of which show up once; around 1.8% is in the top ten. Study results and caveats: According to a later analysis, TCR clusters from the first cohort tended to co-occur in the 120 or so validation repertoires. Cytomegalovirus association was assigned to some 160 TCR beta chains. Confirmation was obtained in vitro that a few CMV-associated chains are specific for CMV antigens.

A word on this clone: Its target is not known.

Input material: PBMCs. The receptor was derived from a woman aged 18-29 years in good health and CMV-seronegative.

CDR3 protein: CASSQARTGADGYTF. CDR3 nucleotide sequence: TGTGCCAGCAGCCAAGCGAGGACAGGGGCCGATGGCTACACCTTC. This chain connects TRBV14 to TRBJ1-2, with 9 bases aligning to TRBD1. Germline V gene data show CDR1 as SGHDN and CDR2 as FVKESK. The CDR3 is 15 amino acids. J gave up 6 bases and V 1 base, and 6 bases lay outside the gene matches.